The 15 T cell receptor beta chains listed next were all sequenced from one sample in a study of T cell clones after liver transplantation. Here immunoSEQ multiplex PCR was the method, and the copy in TCRdb shows in-frame clones only, minus some. The sample includes about 72,000 clones, about nine tenths of them seen just once. The specimen comprised CD4+ T cells from blood, sampled before liver transplant. These receptors all come from a human donor who received a liver transplant.

The rearrangement joins TRBV6-5 to TRBJ2-2; D remains unclear. Germline CDR1 and CDR2: MNHEY and SVGAGI. The CDR3 has 14 residues. The V end was cut by 2 bases, the J end by 7 bases, with 11 bases between. The CDR3 region is CASSYGIVNGELFF. CDR3 bases: TGTGCCAGCAGTTACGGGATCGTGAACGGGGAGCTGTTTTTT.

The chain carries TRBV5-6 and TRBJ1-5; the match to TRBD1 covers 9 bases. CDR3 size: 16 residues. J lost 6 bases, V lost 2 bases, and 9 bases had no gene match. Germline V gives CDR1 SGHDT, CDR2 YYEEEE. Here the CDR3 reads CASSLGTGGASQPQHF. The CDR3 DNA follows: TGTGCCAGCAGCTTAGGAACAGGGGGCGCGAGTCAGCCCCAGCATTTT.

V is TRBV28 and J is TRBJ2-7, with D perhaps matching TRBD1 (5 bases). This CDR3 is built from 16 residues. Germline CDR1 MDHEN, CDR2 SYDVKM. V lost 4 bases to trimming and J lost 3 bases, with 19 bases between them. Here the CDR3 reads CASSSIWTLKNYEQYF. CDR3 coding DNA: TGTGCCAGCAGTTCAATTTGGACACTGAAAAACTACGAGCAGTACTTC.

A few counts support this clone. The chain uses TRBV11-3 and TRBJ2-5, with a tentative D call TRBD2 (5 bases). This CDR3 has 13 residues. V was trimmed by 0 bases and J by 5 bases, leaving 7 bases between them. The germline CDR1 and CDR2 sequences are SGHNT and YENEEA. The chain's CDR3 is CASSLDRGETQYF. CDR3 nucleotides: TGTGCCAGCAGCTTAGACAGAGGGGAGACCCAGTACTTC.

V and J are TRBV28 and TRBJ2-7; D is possibly TRBD2 (5 bases). Germline V CDR1 and CDR2: MDHEN, SYDVKM. The CDR3 has 15 residues. Trimming cost V 2 bases and J 7 bases, with 18 bases left between them. The CDR3 sequence is CASSLVRIYTGEQYF. The DNA of the CDR3 is TGTGCCAGCAGTTTAGTCCGGATCTATACGGGGGAGCAGTACTTC.

The chain recombines TRBV15 with TRBJ2-1, with 7 positions matching TRBD2. This CDR3 spans 16 amino acids. Germline assignment: CDR1 LNHNV and CDR2 YYDKDF (reference sequence). J lost 9 bases, V lost 0 bases, and 11 bases had no gene match. The CDR3 nucleotides read TGTGCCACCAGCAGAGACCTTTCGGGAGGAGGCGGTGAGCAGTTCTTC. Translated, it gives CATSRDLSGGGGEQFF.

The gene calls are TRBV7-9 and TRBJ1-4, with 7 bases lining up with TRBD1. Germline trimming cut 1 base from V and 2 bases from J; bases unmatched to any gene: 1. The V gene's germline CDR1 is SEHNR and CDR2 FQNEAQ (reference sequence). This CDR3 is 15 amino acids long. DNA of the CDR3: TGTGCCAGCAGCTTAGGAGGGGGCACTAATGAAAAACTGTTTTTT. Translated, it gives CASSLGGGTNEKLFF.

V gene TRBV18 combines with J gene TRBJ2-7, with 12 bases aligning to TRBD1. The ends lost 5 bases at V and 5 bases at J; junction bases unmatched: 10. The CDR3 has 16 amino acids. Germline V CDR1 and CDR2: KGHSH, LQKENI. The CDR3 DNA reads TGTGCCAGCTCATCCCGGGACAGGGGGCGCATCCACGAGCAGTACTTC. It is translated as CASSSRDRGRIHEQYF.

This clone was observed once. This chain uses TRBV5-1 with TRBJ1-5; D gene unclear. The CDR3 spans 13 residues. Per the germline V gene, CDR1 is SGHRS and CDR2 is YFSETQ. Trimming cost V 5 bases and J 3 bases, with 9 bases left between them. CDR3 protein: CASRGSLNQPQHF. CDR3 nucleotide sequence: TGCGCCAGCAGGGGCAGTCTCAATCAGCCCCAGCATTTT.

The table lists this clone with a count of one. The V call is TRBV7-2, the J call TRBJ2-7; 10 bases match TRBD2. The CDR3 extends over 16 amino acids. J was trimmed by 9 bases and V by 3 bases; bases with no gene match: 14. Germline V gene sequence: CDR1 SGHTA, CDR2 FQGNSA. In DNA form, the CDR3 reads TGTGCCAGCAGCTTTCTAGAGCTAGCGGGAGAGGGGTCGCAGTACTTC. Translated: CASSFLELAGEGSQYF.

This chain connects TRBV7-8 to TRBJ2-1; TRBD2 matches 7 bases. This CDR3 has 16 amino acids. Germline assignment: CDR1 SGHVS and CDR2 FQNEAQ. The ends lost 5 bases at V and 0 bases at J; junction bases unmatched: 7. CDR3 region: CASSESASGSYNEQFF. CDR3 DNA sequence: TGTGCCAGCAGCGAGAGCGCTAGCGGCTCCTACAATGAGCAGTTCTTC.

V is TRBV5-1 and J is TRBJ2-3; D is unclear. The CDR3 loop spans 15 amino acids. Germline values: CDR1 SGHRS, CDR2 YFSETQ. With 1 base removed from V and 2 bases from J, the gap between germline ends came to 11 bases. The CDR3 coding sequence is TGCGCCAGCAGCTTGAGGCAGGAATACACAGATACGCAGTATTTT. Residues: CASSLRQEYTDTQYF.

For the CDR3, the DNA is TGTGCCAGTACTGAGGGGGCGCGGTACCGCTACACCTTC. Translated: CASTEGARYRYTF. V is TRBV19 and J is TRBJ1-2; TRBD1 aligns across 7 bases. Trimming removed 7 bases from V and 9 bases from J; junction bases left unmatched: 11. From germline, CDR1 is LNHDA and CDR2 SQIVND (reference sequence). CDR3 size: 13 residues.

V gene TRBV27 combines with J gene TRBJ2-1; 8 nucleotides line up with TRBD1. Germline V gene data show CDR1 as MNHEY and CDR2 as SMNVEV (reference sequence). V trimming: 3 bases; J trimming: 6 bases; junction bases outside the gene matches: 7. The CDR3 covers 15 residues. The chain's CDR3 is CASSFRTGRGNEQFF. The DNA for the CDR3 is TGTGCCAGCAGTTTCAGGACAGGGAGAGGCAATGAGCAGTTCTTC.

This rearrangement joins TRBV6-4 to TRBJ1-4, with 7 nucleotides matching TRBD1. The CDR3 is made up of 14 amino acids. Unmatched junction bases numbered 3, after V lost 6 bases and J lost 2 bases. Germline V lookup: CDR1 MRHNA, CDR2 SNTAGT. This chain's CDR3 is CASREQGTNEKLFF. CDR3 nucleotides: TGTGCCAGCAGGGAACAGGGGACTAATGAAAAACTGTTTTTT.